This T cell receptor beta chain emerged from a study of spatial heterogeneity in lung cancer. Study context: A strong correlation was found between TCR transcript counts in tumor regions and a T cell module score derived from matched bulk RNA-seq. The mean occurrence of each unique TCR and UMI combination in raw reads exceeded eight. Study-level results: Counts of expanded alpha and beta TCRs within tumors tracked the tumor nonsynonymous mutation count.

This clonotype was seen ten or more times. What it recognizes is unknown. Time point specified: sample taken at primary tumor resection. The sequenced material consisted of unsorted whole RNA from tumor, nontumor lung or frozen PBMC. Each molecule of TCR cDNA was tagged with one unique molecular identifier. TCRdb reanalysed the 5' RACE reads using MiXCR and keeps one entry per CDR3 protein. This table holds 25,000 to 30,000 distinct CDR3 sequences, more than 5.5% found once. The sample consisted of lung tumor tissue, taken at surgery. The sequence derives from a male donor with early-stage non-small cell lung cancer.

Written as DNA, the CDR3 is TGTGCCAGCAGCGTACGTTCGGACACTGAAGCTTTCTTT. Amino acids: CASSVRSDTEAFF. The chain carries TRBV9 and TRBJ1-1; unclear D gene. V lost 1 base to trimming and J lost 3 bases, with 7 bases between them. Germline V lookup: CDR1 SGDLS, CDR2 YYNGEE. This CDR3 has 13 amino acids.